This T cell receptor (beta chain) came from a study of early T cells in non-severe SARS-CoV-2 infection. Study as a whole: Sequencing input comprised bulk RNA from unsorted whole blood; chain pairing was not available.

Molecules of cDNA were individually given unique molecular identifiers that were attached to them. A single record per CDR3 protein comes from TCRdb applying MiXCR to the 5' RACE reads. Among some 91,000 distinct CDR3 sequences listed, more than 12% were seen once. The CDR3 loop spans 13 amino acids. The V end was cut by 6 bases, the J end by 6 bases, with 14 bases between. Study-level findings and limits: Matches to VDJdb favored anti-spike CD8 responses and missed private and CD4 specificities.

Details on this clonotype: Its cognate antigen is unknown.

The source of this sequence is an adult who was a healthcare worker with PCR-confirmed SARS-CoV-2 infection or an uninfected control (not recorded which). The gene calls are TRBV12-3 or TRBV12-4 and TRBJ1-1; D not certain. The specimen sequenced was whole blood. In nucleotides, the CDR3 is TGTGCCAGCAGCGAGCAACCTCGGGCTGAAGCTTTCTTT. Amino acid sequence: CASSEQPRAEAFF.